This T cell receptor beta chain is from a study of blood T cell repertoires in COVID-19. The wider study: Acute-phase and convalescent COVID-19 samples originated in the United States, Italy and Spain. PBMCs, B-cell-depleted T cells, or T cells were the source of the cDNA or gDNA that made up the material.

Study processing details: Amplifying reference gene primers gave estimates of nucleated cell counts. Libraries were prepared by immunoSEQ multiplex PCR; TCRdb keeps only in-frame clonotypes and omits some of them. V, J and clone size were drawn from that table, and D and trimming were deduced from the DNA. The repertoire includes about 230,000 clones, 83% of them detected once, and over 1% sits in the top ten. The CDR3 is 13 residues long. Germline V gene lookup returns CDR1 SNHLY and CDR2 FYNNEI. V was trimmed by 0 bases and J by 6 bases, leaving 8 bases between them. Enrolment of Seattle patients took place during active infection, and they were followed longitudinally.

The chain has TRBV2 and TRBJ1-1, with D unresolved. The sample taken for sequencing was peripheral blood. This clonotype originated in a woman aged 25 to 39 with COVID-19, enrolled during active disease. CDR3 coding DNA: TGTGCCAGCAGTGAAGCGATAAACTCTGAAGCTTTCTTT. It specifies CASSEAINSEAFF.